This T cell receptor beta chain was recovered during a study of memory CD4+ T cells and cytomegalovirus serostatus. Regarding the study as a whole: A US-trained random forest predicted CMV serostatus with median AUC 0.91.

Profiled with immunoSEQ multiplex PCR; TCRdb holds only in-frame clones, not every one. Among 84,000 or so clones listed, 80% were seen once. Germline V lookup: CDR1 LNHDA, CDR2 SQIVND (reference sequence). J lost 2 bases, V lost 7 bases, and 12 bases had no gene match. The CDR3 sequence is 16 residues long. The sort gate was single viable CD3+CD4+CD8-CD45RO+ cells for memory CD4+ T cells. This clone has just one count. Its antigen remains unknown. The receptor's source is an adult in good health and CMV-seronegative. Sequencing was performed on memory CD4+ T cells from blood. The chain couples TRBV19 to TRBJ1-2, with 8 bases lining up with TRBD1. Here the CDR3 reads CASTSQTWTGNYGYTF. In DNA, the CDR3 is TGTGCCAGTACCTCCCAAACCTGGACAGGGAACTATGGCTACACCTTC.